Listed below are T cell receptor beta chains from one sample, sequenced in a study of cytomegalovirus exposure and HLA in healthy donors. Profiled with immunoSEQ multiplex PCR; TCRdb holds only in-frame clones, not every one. The sample yields about 150,000 clones, 80% seen once. The sample taken for sequencing was PBMCs. The receptors here all came from a woman between 35 and 50 years old in good health and CMV-seronegative. Each CDR3 is given with its conserved first and last residue. D genes are given only for firm matches. Size is stated for part of the rows, as once, few or many counts, or as a class when the clone is expanded.

j_call | d_call | clone_size | v_call | cdr3_nt | cdr3_aa
TRBJ2-4 | - | - | TRBV7-2 | TGTGCCAGCAGCGACGGAGTCGGGGCCAAAAACATTCAGTACTTC | CASSDGVGAKNIQYF
TRBJ2-1 | TRBD2 | - | TRBV7-3 | TGTGCCAGCAGCTCACCTAGCGGGGGGCTCTACAATGAGCAGTTCTTC | CASSSPSGGLYNEQFF
TRBJ2-3 | TRBD2 | - | TRBV29-1 | TGCAGCGTTGATAGGGTAGCGGGGGCGAGTGATACGCAGTATTTT | CSVDRVAGASDTQYF
TRBJ2-5 | - | - | TRBV9 | TGTGCCAGCAGCGGAGGATCTAGTAACGCCAAAAAGGAGACCCAGTACTTC | CASSGGSSNAKKETQYF
TRBJ1-1 | TRBD1 | - | TRBV19 | TGTGCCAGTAGTATTGATCCCTACCACAGGGGGCCGAACACTGAAGCTTTCTTT | CASSIDPYHRGPNTEAFF
TRBJ2-1 | - | once | TRBV21-1 | TGTGCCAGCAGCAAATTACGGGGGGCTTTGGATGAGCAGTTCTTC | CASSKLRGALDEQFF
TRBJ2-2 | TRBD2 | once | TRBV19 | TGTGCCAGTAGCCGACAAAGGCTAGCGGACACCGGGGAGCTGTTTTTT | CASSRQRLADTGELFF
TRBJ1-1 | TRBD1 | - | TRBV28 | TGTGCCAGCGGGACAGGGGAAGACACTGAAGCTTTCTTT | CASGTGEDTEAFF
TRBJ2-2 | TRBD1 | - | TRBV19 | TGTGCCAGTAGTATGTACAGGGGAGACACCGGGGAGCTGTTTTTT | CASSMYRGDTGELFF
TRBJ2-5 | TRBD1 | - | TRBV5-8 | TGTGCCAGCAGCTTGGGGACAGGGACGGAAGAGACCCAGTACTTC | CASSLGTGTEETQYF